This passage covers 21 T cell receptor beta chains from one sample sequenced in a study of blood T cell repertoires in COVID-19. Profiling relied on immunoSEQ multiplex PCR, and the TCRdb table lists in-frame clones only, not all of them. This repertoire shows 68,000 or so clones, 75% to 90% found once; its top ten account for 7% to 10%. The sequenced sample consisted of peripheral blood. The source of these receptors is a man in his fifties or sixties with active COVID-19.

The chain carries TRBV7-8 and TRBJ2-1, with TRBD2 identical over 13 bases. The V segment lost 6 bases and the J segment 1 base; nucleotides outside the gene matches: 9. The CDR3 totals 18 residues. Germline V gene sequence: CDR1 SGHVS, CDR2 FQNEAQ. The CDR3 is CASSDWTSGGASYNEQFF. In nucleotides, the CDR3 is TGTGCCAGCAGTGATTGGACTAGCGGGGGCGCGTCCTACAATGAGCAGTTCTTC. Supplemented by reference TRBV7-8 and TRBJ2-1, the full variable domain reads GAGVSQSPRYKVAKRGQDVALRCDPISGHVSLFWYQQALGQGPEFLTYFQNEAQLDKSGLPSDRFFAERPEGSVSTLKIQRTQQEDSAVYLCASSDWTSGGASYNEQFFGPGTRLTVL.

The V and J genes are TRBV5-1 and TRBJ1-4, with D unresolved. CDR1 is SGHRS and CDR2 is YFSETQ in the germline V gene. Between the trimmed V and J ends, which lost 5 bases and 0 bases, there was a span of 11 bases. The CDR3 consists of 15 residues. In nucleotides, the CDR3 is TGCGCCAGCAGACCAGACTGGGCAACTAATGAAAAACTGTTTTTT. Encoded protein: CASRPDWATNEKLFF. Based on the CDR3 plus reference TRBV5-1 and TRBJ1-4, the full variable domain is KAGVTQTPRYLIKTRGQQVTLSCSPISGHRSVSWYQQTPGQGLQFLFEYFSETQRNKGNFPGRFSGRQFSNSRSEMNVSTLELGDSALYLCASRPDWATNEKLFFGSGTQLSVL.

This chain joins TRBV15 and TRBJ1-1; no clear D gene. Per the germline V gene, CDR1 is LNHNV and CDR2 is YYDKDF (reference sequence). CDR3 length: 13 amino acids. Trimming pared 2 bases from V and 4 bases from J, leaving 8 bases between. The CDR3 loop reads CATSRTGATEAFF. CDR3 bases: TGTGCCACCAGCAGAACCGGAGCCACTGAAGCTTTCTTT.

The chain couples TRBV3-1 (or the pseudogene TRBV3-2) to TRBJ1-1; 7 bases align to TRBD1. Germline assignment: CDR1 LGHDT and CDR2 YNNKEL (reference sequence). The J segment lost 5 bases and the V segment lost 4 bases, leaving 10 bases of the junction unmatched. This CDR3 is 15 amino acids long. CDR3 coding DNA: TGTGCCAGCAGCCCCCACAGGGGTAGGAGGACTGAAGCTTTCTTT. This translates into CASSPHRGRRTEAFF.

The CDR3 sequence: CASSPTGDTQYF. In DNA, the CDR3 is TGTGCCAGCAGCCCAACCGGAGATACGCAGTATTTT. The chain couples TRBV7-2 to TRBJ2-3, with D uncertain. This CDR3 region has 12 residues. Trimming cost V 5 bases and J 5 bases, with 8 bases left between them. Germline CDR1 is SGHTA and CDR2 is FQGNSA. Full variable domain (missing parts from reference TRBV7-2 and TRBJ2-3): GAGVSQSPSNKVTEKGKDVELRCDPISGHTALYWYRQSLGQGLEFLIYFQGNSAPDKSGLPSDRFSAERTGGSVSTLTIQRTQQEDSAVYLCASSPTGDTQYFGPGTRLTVL.

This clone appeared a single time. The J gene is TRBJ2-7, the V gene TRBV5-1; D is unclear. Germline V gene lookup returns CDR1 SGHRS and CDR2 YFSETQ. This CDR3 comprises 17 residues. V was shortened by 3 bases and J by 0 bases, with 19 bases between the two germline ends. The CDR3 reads CASSYLYGPINSYEQYF. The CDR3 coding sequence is TGCGCCAGCAGCTACTTATATGGGCCGATCAACTCCTACGAGCAGTACTTC. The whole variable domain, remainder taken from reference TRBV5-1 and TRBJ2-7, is KAGVTQTPRYLIKTRGQQVTLSCSPISGHRSVSWYQQTPGQGLQFLFEYFSETQRNKGNFPGRFSGRQFSNSRSEMNVSTLELGDSALYLCASSYLYGPINSYEQYFGPGTRLTVT.

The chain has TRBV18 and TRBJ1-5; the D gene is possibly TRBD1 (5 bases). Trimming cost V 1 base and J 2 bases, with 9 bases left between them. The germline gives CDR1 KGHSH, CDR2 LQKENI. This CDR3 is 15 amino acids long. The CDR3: CASSPQGVGNQPQHF. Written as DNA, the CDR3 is TGTGCCAGCTCACCACAAGGGGTTGGCAATCAGCCCCAGCATTTT.

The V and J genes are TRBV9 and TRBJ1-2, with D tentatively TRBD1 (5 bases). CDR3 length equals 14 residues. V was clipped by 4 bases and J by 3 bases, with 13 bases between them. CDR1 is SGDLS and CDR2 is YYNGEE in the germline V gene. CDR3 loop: CASSPTRQYYGYTF. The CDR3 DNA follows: TGTGCCAGCAGCCCTACCCGACAGTACTATGGCTACACCTTC.

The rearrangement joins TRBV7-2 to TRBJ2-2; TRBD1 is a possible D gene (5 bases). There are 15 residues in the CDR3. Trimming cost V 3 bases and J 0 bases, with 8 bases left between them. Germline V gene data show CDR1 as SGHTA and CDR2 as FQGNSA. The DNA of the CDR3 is TGTGCCAGCAGCTTCCCGACAGCGAACACCGGGGAGCTGTTTTTT. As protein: CASSFPTANTGELFF. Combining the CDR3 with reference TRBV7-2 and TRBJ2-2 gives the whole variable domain GAGVSQSPSNKVTEKGKDVELRCDPISGHTALYWYRQSLGQGLEFLIYFQGNSAPDKSGLPSDRFSAERTGGSVSTLTIQRTQQEDSAVYLCASSFPTANTGELFFGEGSRLTVL.

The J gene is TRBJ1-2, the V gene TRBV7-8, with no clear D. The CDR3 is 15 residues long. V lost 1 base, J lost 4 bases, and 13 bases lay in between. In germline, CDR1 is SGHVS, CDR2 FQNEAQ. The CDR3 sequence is CASSLENAATYGYTF. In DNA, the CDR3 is TGTGCCAGCAGCTTAGAAAATGCAGCGACCTATGGCTACACCTTC.

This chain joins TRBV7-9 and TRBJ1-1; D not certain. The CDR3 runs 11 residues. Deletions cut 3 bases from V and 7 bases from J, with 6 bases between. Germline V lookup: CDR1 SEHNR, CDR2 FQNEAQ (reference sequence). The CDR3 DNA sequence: TGTGCCAGCAGCTTTCGAGGTGAAGCTTTCTTT. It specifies CASSFRGEAFF.

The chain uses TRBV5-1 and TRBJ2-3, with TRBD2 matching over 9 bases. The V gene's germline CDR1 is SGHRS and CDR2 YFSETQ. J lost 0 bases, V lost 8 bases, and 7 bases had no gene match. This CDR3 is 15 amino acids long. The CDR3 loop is CASNLAGPSTDTQYF. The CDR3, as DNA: TGCGCCAGTAATCTAGCGGGGCCTAGCACAGATACGCAGTATTTT. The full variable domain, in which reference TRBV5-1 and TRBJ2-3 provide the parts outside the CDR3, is KAGVTQTPRYLIKTRGQQVTLSCSPISGHRSVSWYQQTPGQGLQFLFEYFSETQRNKGNFPGRFSGRQFSNSRSEMNVSTLELGDSALYLCASNLAGPSTDTQYFGPGTRLTVL.

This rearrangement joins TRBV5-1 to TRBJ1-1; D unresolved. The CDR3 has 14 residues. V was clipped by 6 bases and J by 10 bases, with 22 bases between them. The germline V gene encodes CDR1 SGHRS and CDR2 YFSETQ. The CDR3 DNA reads TGCGCCAGCAAGAGTTGGGTCGGAGCTGAGGGAGCTTTCTTT. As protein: CASKSWVGAEGAFF.

In DNA form, the CDR3 reads TGTGCCAGCAGTTTAGACAGGGGAGGCACTGAAGCTTTCTTT. Its protein product is CASSLDRGGTEAFF. The chain uses TRBV27 and TRBJ1-1; 8 bases agree with TRBD1. Germline V CDR1 and CDR2: MNHEY, SMNVEV (reference sequence). Germline trimming cut 2 bases from V and 4 bases from J; bases unmatched to any gene: 3. This CDR3 comprises 14 residues.

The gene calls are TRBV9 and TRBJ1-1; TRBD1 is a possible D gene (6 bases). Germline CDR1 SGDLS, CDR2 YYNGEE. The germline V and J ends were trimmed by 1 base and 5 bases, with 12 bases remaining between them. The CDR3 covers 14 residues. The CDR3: CASSVKGEGTEAFF. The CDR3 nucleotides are TGTGCCAGCAGCGTAAAGGGGGAGGGAACTGAAGCTTTCTTT.

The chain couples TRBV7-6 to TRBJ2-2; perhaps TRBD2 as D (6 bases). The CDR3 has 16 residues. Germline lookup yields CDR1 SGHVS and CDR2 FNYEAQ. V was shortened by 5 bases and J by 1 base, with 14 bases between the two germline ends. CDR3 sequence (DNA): TGTGCCAGCAGCCAGTGGGAGGTCAGGAACACCGGGGAGCTGTTTTTT. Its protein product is CASSQWEVRNTGELFF.

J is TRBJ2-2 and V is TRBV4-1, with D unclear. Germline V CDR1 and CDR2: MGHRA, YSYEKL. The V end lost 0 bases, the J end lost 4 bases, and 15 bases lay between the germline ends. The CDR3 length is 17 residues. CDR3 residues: CASSQDRGDSVTGELFF. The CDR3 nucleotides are TGCGCCAGCAGCCAAGATCGAGGTGACTCGGTCACCGGGGAGCTGTTTTTT.

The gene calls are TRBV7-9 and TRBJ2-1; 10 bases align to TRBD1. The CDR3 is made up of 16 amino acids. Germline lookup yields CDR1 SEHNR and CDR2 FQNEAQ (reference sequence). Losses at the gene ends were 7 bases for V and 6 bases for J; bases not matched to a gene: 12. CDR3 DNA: TGTGCCAGCACCTCAAGAGGACAGGGGGTGGTCAATGAGCAGTTCTTC. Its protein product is CASTSRGQGVVNEQFF.

This CDR3 is CASSPLAGSLDTEAFF. CDR3 nucleotides: TGTGCCAGCTCACCACTGGCAGGGTCGTTGGACACTGAAGCTTTCTTT. The chain recombines TRBV18 with TRBJ1-1, with D possibly being TRBD1 (5 bases). The CDR3 covers 16 residues. Trimming left V 1 base short and J 3 bases short, with 15 bases between. CDR1 and CDR2 (germline): KGHSH, LQKENI.

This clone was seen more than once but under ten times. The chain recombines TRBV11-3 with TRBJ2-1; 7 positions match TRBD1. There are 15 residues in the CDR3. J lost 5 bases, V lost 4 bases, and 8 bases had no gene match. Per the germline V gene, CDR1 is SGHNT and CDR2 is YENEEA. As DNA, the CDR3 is TGTGCCAGCAGCTATGGACAGGACCGTGACAATGAGCAGTTCTTC. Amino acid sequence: CASSYGQDRDNEQFF. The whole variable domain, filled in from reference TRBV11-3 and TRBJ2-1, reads EAGVVQSPRYKIIEKKQPVAFWCNPISGHNTLYWYLQNLGQGPELLIRYENEEAVDDSQLPKDRFSAERLKGVDSTLKIQPAELGDSAVYLCASSYGQDRDNEQFFGPGTRLTVL.

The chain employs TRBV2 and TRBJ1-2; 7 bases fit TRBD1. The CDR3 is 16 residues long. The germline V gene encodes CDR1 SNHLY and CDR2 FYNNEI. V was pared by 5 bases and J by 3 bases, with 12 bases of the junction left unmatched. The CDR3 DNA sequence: TGTGCCAGCAGTACATTCGGAGGGGGCCGGCACTATGGCTACACCTTC. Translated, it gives CASSTFGGGRHYGYTF. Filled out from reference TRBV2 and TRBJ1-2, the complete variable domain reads EPEVTQTPSHQVTQMGQEVILRCVPISNHLYFYWYRQILGQKVEFLVSFYNNEISEKSEIFDDQFSVERPDGSNFTLKIRSTKLEDSAMYFCASSTFGGGRHYGYTFGSGTRLTVV.